The T cell receptor (beta chain) under discussion was sequenced for a study of blood T cells in healthy people across ages. Study background: Researchers report that template switching captured about one barcoded beta molecule per two T cells.

This CDR3 region has 15 residues. The V and J ends lost 3 bases and 4 bases respectively, with 15 bases between them. Germline CDR1 LGHNA, CDR2 YNFKEQ. The study's findings and limits: PBMCs that were unsorted prevented a conclusive naive versus antigen-experienced comparison. The recorded TCR beta diversity per million T cells decreased in a roughly linear manner with age.

As to this clonotype: Its cognate antigen is unknown.

Combining a sample-barcoded 5' primer with a J-beta primer mix, a second PCR ran for roughly 7 to 11 cycles. All samples yielded 3 million or more CDR3-containing paired-end reads. TCRdb passed the 5' RACE reads through MiXCR, listing each CDR3 protein once. This sample has around 990,000 distinct CDR3 sequences, with about two fifths found just once. The receptor was isolated from a man younger than 35 in good health. Specimen: blood. The rearrangement joins TRBV4-2 to TRBJ1-1; weak D call: TRBD1 (5 bases). This chain's CDR3 is CASSQEDMMSTEAFF. CDR3 coding DNA: TGTGCCAGCAGCCAGGAGGACATGATGAGCACTGAAGCTTTCTTT.